The next 19 T cell receptor beta chains were all read from a single sample in a study of T cells in Graves' hyperthyroidism and ophthalmopathy. Template material for amplifying TCR beta CDR3 regions consisted of RNA transcripts. The HTBI primer set drove a first-round RT-PCR of the TCR CDR3. Using its own MiXCR run on the multiplex PCR reads, TCRdb lists one record per CDR3 protein. The top ten hold roughly 30% of the sample, which has over 700,000 distinct CDR3 sequences, 30% to 40% seen once. Input material: blood. The receptors were sampled from a woman in her thirties or forties with Graves' hyperthyroidism.

This chain connects TRBV14 to TRBJ2-7, with D perhaps matching TRBD2 (5 bases). CDR3 size: 14 residues. The V gene lost 4 bases and the J gene lost 2 bases, with 12 bases spanning the gap. CDR1 and CDR2 (germline): SGHDN, FVKESK. The CDR3 nucleotides are TGTGCCAGCAGCCGTACCGGAGGCACCTACGAGCAGTACTTC. Its translation is CASSRTGGTYEQYF.

In this sample, this clonotype turned up a few times. The J gene is TRBJ2-7, the V gene TRBV5-6, with 10 bases fitting TRBD1. CDR1 and CDR2 from the germline V gene are SGHDT and YYEEEE. V shed 4 bases and J 3 bases; nucleotides not matched to a gene: 4. The CDR3 consists of 14 residues. The CDR3 coding sequence is TGTGCCAGCAGCGACGGGACAGGGGACTACGAGCAGTACTTC. This gives the protein CASSDGTGDYEQYF.

This clonotype has just a few counts. The rearrangement links TRBV7-8 to TRBJ1-2; 8 nucleotides agree with TRBD1. Unmatched junction bases numbered 6, after V lost 5 bases and J lost 7 bases. The length of the CDR3 is 13 residues. Per the germline V gene, CDR1 is SGHVS and CDR2 is FQNEAQ. CDR3 amino acids: CASSADRGRGYTF. CDR3 nucleotide sequence: TGTGCCAGCAGCGCAGACAGGGGTCGTGGCTACACCTTC.

On this clonotype itself: One end of the junction does not line up with germline, which may come from a read error. The V and J genes are TRBV7-2 and TRBJ2-7, with 7 bases that match TRBD2. CDR1 and CDR2 from the germline V gene are SGHTA and FQGNSA. The CDR3 length is 15 residues. In DNA, the CDR3 is TGTGCCAGCGGCTTAGCGGGCGGTAGCTCCTACGAGCAGTACTTC. This gives the protein CASGLAGGSSYEQYF.

This clonotype was seen a few times. The chain couples TRBV29-1 to TRBJ2-7; the D is unclear. The germline CDR1 and CDR2 sequences are SQVTM and ANQGSEA. The CDR3 totals 15 residues. V lost 2 bases and J 0 bases, leaving 14 bases between the germline ends. CDR3 in amino acids: CSVEYTGPSSYEQYF. The CDR3 DNA follows: TGCAGCGTTGAATATACGGGCCCCAGCTCCTACGAGCAGTACTTC.

This clonotype was counted between two and nine times. CDR3 sequence: CSVERLDEQFF. DNA for the CDR3: TGCAGCGTTGAAAGGTTGGATGAGCAGTTCTTC. The V and J genes are TRBV29-1 and TRBJ2-1; no reliable D call. The CDR3 covers 11 residues. V was pared by 2 bases and J by 8 bases, with 7 bases between. The germline V gene has CDR1 SQVTM and CDR2 ANQGSEA.

Ten or more counts support this clonotype. This chain uses TRBV6-6 with TRBJ1-5; D is uncertain. The germline V gene encodes CDR1 MNHNY and CDR2 SVGAGI (reference sequence). This CDR3 has 15 residues. V was trimmed by 5 bases and J by 3 bases, leaving 14 bases between them. The CDR3 loop is CASSDRETLNQPQHF. As DNA, the CDR3 is TGTGCCAGCAGTGACCGGGAAACACTCAATCAGCCCCAGCATTTT.

With regard to this clonotype: Relative to the germline gene, one junction end is altered; a read error may explain this. This chain links TRBV7-2 with TRBJ2-5; 11 bases are a match to TRBD2. The germline V gene has CDR1 SGHTA and CDR2 FQGNSA. The CDR3 sequence is 14 residues long. The CDR3 nucleotides are TGTGCCAGCAGCGTGACTAGCGGGGAAAGAGACCCAGTCTTC. This sequence encodes CASSVTSGERDPVF.

Many counts were recorded for this clonotype. V and J are TRBV7-9 and TRBJ1-6; maybe TRBD1 (5 bases). Trimming took 8 bases from V and 0 from J, leaving 8 bases between them. CDR1 SEHNR and CDR2 FQNEAQ come from the germline V gene (reference sequence). This CDR3 contains 14 residues. Written as DNA, the CDR3 is TGTGCCAGCGATGGGGCCTCCTATAATTCACCCCTCCACTTT. Its translation: CASDGASYNSPLHF.

This chain links TRBV2 with TRBJ2-7; possibly TRBD2 for D (5 bases). Germline CDR1 SNHLY, CDR2 FYNNEI. The ends were cut back, 8 bases at V and 6 bases at J, with 23 bases in the middle. The length of the CDR3 is 15 residues. Here the CDR3 DNA reads TGTGCCAGCGACCCAACCGGGGTAGCCCCGCTCGAGCAGTACTTC. The encoded protein is CASDPTGVAPLEQYF.

This clonotype turned up a few times. This rearrangement joins TRBV7-3 to TRBJ2-7, with D tentatively TRBD2 (5 bases). The DNA matches TRBJ2-1 better at its end, which makes the J call doubtful. Germline V lookup: CDR1 SGHTA, CDR2 FQGTGA. This CDR3 comprises 14 residues. For the CDR3, the DNA is TGTGCCAGCAGCTTAAGTGGGAGCTACAATGAGCAGTTCTTC. Protein: CASSLSGSYNEQFF.

The chain joins TRBV6-5 to TRBJ1-5, with 7 bases fitting TRBD1. J was trimmed by 5 bases and V by 5 bases; bases with no gene match: 9. The CDR3 has 15 residues. From germline, CDR1 is MNHEY and CDR2 SVGAGI. Here the CDR3 DNA reads TGTGCCAGCAGTACAACCACAGGGGTGGATCAGCCCCAGCATTTT. This sequence encodes CASSTTTGVDQPQHF.

J is TRBJ2-5 and V is TRBV6-5; 7 nucleotides line up with TRBD2. J lost 4 bases, V lost 3 bases, and 5 bases had no gene match. Germline assignment: CDR1 MNHEY and CDR2 SVGAGI. This CDR3 has 14 residues. The CDR3 coding sequence is TGTGCCAGCAGTTATGGCGGGGGAGGAGAGACCCAGTACTTC. Protein: CASSYGGGGETQYF.

V gene TRBV9 combines with J gene TRBJ1-2, with D perhaps matching TRBD1 (5 bases). Trimming pared 1 base from V and 7 bases from J, leaving 8 bases between. This CDR3 contains 12 residues. The V gene's germline CDR1 is SGDLS and CDR2 YYNGEE. CDR3 coding DNA: TGTGCCAGCAGCGTAACAAGGGGTGGCTACACCTTC. It codes for CASSVTRGGYTF. Supplemented by reference TRBV9 and TRBJ1-2, the full variable domain reads DSGVTQTPKHLITATGQRVTLRCSPRSGDLSVYWYQQSLDQGLQFLIQYYNGEERAKGNILERFSAQQFPDLHSELNLSSLELGDSALYFCASSVTRGGYTFGSGTRLTVV.

A note on this clonotype: A much larger clone differs by one base, so this may be a read error. The genes are TRBV9 and TRBJ1-6; weak D call: TRBD1 (5 bases). The germline V gene has CDR1 SGDLS and CDR2 YYNGEE. V was cut by 4 bases and J by 10 bases, with 12 bases left in between. This CDR3 has 13 residues. In DNA, the CDR3 is TGTGCCAGCAGCTCCGGGGGATGGTCACCCCTCCACTTT. Amino acid sequence: CASSSGGWSPLHF.

Details on this clonotype: Being one base from a much bigger clone, this may be a read error. The chain is built from TRBV20-1 and TRBJ1-2, with TRBD1 matching 11 bases. Trimming took 6 bases from V and 5 from J; bases not matched to a gene: 5. CDR1 is DFQATT and CDR2 is SNEGSKA in the germline V gene (reference sequence). The CDR3 is 13 residues long. CDR3 in amino acids: CSAWTGGSYGYTF. The DNA for the CDR3 is TGCAGTGCGTGGACAGGGGGCAGTTATGGCTACACCTTC.

This clonotype was recorded at least ten times. J is TRBJ1-5 and V is TRBV2; 9 positions match TRBD1. In germline, CDR1 is SNHLY, CDR2 FYNNEI. Trimming cost V 6 bases and J 9 bases; bases outside gene matches: 9. The CDR3 has 14 residues. CDR3 amino acids: CASRGTGNLLPQHF. The CDR3, as DNA: TGTGCCAGCAGAGGGACAGGGAATCTTTTGCCCCAGCATTTT.

This chain connects TRBV5-1 to TRBJ1-2, with TRBD1 as a possible D gene (6 bases). The CDR3 length is 14 residues. The V end lost 2 bases, the J end lost 2 bases, and 10 bases lay between the germline ends. Germline CDR1 is SGHRS and CDR2 is YFSETQ. The DNA of the CDR3 is TGCGCCAGCAGCTTAAATGACAGGAACTATGGCTACACCTTC. Amino acid sequence: CASSLNDRNYGYTF. Complete variable domain (other parts from reference TRBV5-1 and TRBJ1-2): KAGVTQTPRYLIKTRGQQVTLSCSPISGHRSVSWYQQTPGQGLQFLFEYFSETQRNKGNFPGRFSGRQFSNSRSEMNVSTLELGDSALYLCASSLNDRNYGYTFGSGTRLTVV.

About this clonotype: Since a far larger clone is one base different, this is likely a read error. The chain is built from TRBV7-9 and TRBJ2-2; perhaps TRBD2 as D (5 bases). The germline CDR1 and CDR2 sequences are SEHNR and FQNEAQ (reference sequence). Trimming left V 9 bases short and J 3 bases short, with 8 bases between. This CDR3 contains 12 residues. CDR3 in DNA: TGTGCCAGTACTAGGGACACCGGGGAGCTGTTTTTT. Translating gives CASTRDTGELFF.